The T cell receptor beta chain described here comes from a study of blood T cell repertoires in COVID-19. The wider study: COVID-19 samples from acute and convalescent phases originated in the United States, Italy and Spain.

Germline CDR1 and CDR2: SNHLY and FYNNEI. With 2 bases clipped from V and 6 bases from J, the junction kept 3 bases outside the gene matches. This CDR3 is 14 amino acids long. Original processing methods: Estimated nucleated cell counts came from reference gene primer amplification. The protocol was immunoSEQ multiplex PCR, while the TCRdb copy is restricted to in-frame clones and leaves out a portion. V and J calls and clone size are those listed in that table; D and trimming were worked out from the DNA. Among about 140,000 clones listed, over 60% were seen once. This clone was counted between two and nine times.

The material sequenced was peripheral blood. The genes are TRBV2 and TRBJ2-2; TRBD1 matches at 7 bases. The TCR was taken from a man over 45 with acute or convalescent COVID-19. CDR3 in DNA: TGTGCCAGCAGTGAAAAGGGGGCGGCCGGGGAGCTGTTTTTT. The encoded protein is CASSEKGAAGELFF.